These T cell receptor beta chains were read from a single sample in a study of response to subunit inactivated influenza vaccine. Each CDR3 protein gets one entry after TCRdb re-called the RT-PCR reads with MiXCR. In the table there are 430,000 or so distinct CDR3 sequences, 10% to 11% of which are singletons. Sequencing was performed on PBMCs from blood, taken about 40 days after vaccination. The receptors originated from a man aged 45 to 65 who received an inactivated influenza vaccine. Both conserved end residues are part of each CDR3. The D gene is left open where the match is weak. Rows give clone size only sometimes, using once, few, many, or a class for an expanded clone.

V gene	clone size	D gene	J gene	CDR3 DNA	CDR3 protein
TRBV30	.	.	TRBJ1-2	TGTGCCTGTCAAGTCTATGGCTACACCTTC	CACQVYGYTF
TRBV9	few	TRBD1	TRBJ1-1	TGTGCCAGCAGCGTAGGGACAGGGACGGACACTGAAGCTTTCTTT	CASSVGTGTDTEAFF
TRBV29-1	.	.	TRBJ2-5	TGCAGCGTTGACTGGCCCCAGGAGACCCAGTACTTC	CSVDWPQETQYF
TRBV20-1	few	TRBD1	TRBJ1-1	TGCAGTGCTGGGACAGGGTTTTCTGAAGCTTTCTTT	CSAGTGFSEAFF
TRBV10-3	.	TRBD2	TRBJ2-1	TGTGCCATCAGTCCTAGAGGCGGGAGGAATGCCAATGAGCAGTTCTTC	CAISPRGGRNANEQFF
TRBV28	.	.	TRBJ2-6	TGTGCCAGCGCCTACCCTACCTACTCTGGGGCCAACGTCCTGACTTTC	CASAYPTYSGANVLTF
TRBV7-2	few	.	TRBJ1-4	TGTGCCAGCAGCGCCCAGATTGCAACTAATGAAAAACTGTTTTTT	CASSAQIATNEKLFF
TRBV7-2	few	.	TRBJ2-7	TGTGCCAGCAGCCCAGGACAGAAATACGAGCAGTACTTC	CASSPGQKYEQYF
TRBV29-1	many	.	TRBJ2-7	TGCAGCGTGACGTCGGGGGCGGGGAGCTACGAGCAGTACTTC	CSVTSGAGSYEQYF
TRBV24-1	few	TRBD1	TRBJ1-2	TGTGCCACCAGTGATTTCTCAACTACAGGGGGATTGTTCTGGGAGGACTACACCTTC	CATSDFSTTGGLFWEDYTF
TRBV10-3	few	.	TRBJ2-5	TGTGCCATCAGTGAGTCCACCGGGACCCCGCCCCTGGCCCAGTACTTC	CAISESTGTPPLAQYF
TRBV6-5	.	TRBD2	TRBJ2-5	TGTGCCAGCAGTTACGTCAGGACTAGCAGGGAGACCCAGTACTTC	CASSYVRTSRETQYF
TRBV20-1	.	TRBD1	TRBJ1-2	TGCAGTGCTAGGGGAACCTGGACAGGGGGGCGTATAGGTTATGGCTACACCTTC	CSARGTWTGGRIGYGYTF
TRBV4-2	many	TRBD2	TRBJ2-3	TGTGCCAGCAGCTCTAGCGGGGGGGCGGTAGATACGCAGTATTTT	CASSSSGGAVDTQYF
TRBV7-2	many	TRBD2	TRBJ2-1	TGTGCCAGCAGCCATAGCGGGAGAATCGACAATGAGCAGTTCTTC	CASSHSGRIDNEQFF
TRBV12-3/TRBV12-4	many	TRBD1	TRBJ1-1	TGTGCCAGCAGTCCCGCGGGACAGAGAAACACTGAAGCTTTCTTT	CASSPAGQRNTEAFF
TRBV7-2	once	TRBD2	TRBJ2-3	TGTGCCAGCAGCCCCAATAGGCTAGCGGGTGCCTTGCAGTATTTT	CASSPNRLAGALQYF
TRBV27	many	TRBD2	TRBJ2-7	TGTGCCAAAAAACTAGCGGGAGGGCCCTACGAGCAGTACTTC	CAKKLAGGPYEQYF
TRBV6-5	many	.	TRBJ1-1	TGTGCCAGCAGTTCCACACTGAACACTGAAGCTTTCTTT	CASSSTLNTEAFF
TRBV15	many	.	TRBJ1-2	TGTGCCACCAGCGCAGTTATTAGACAGAACTATGGCTACACCTTC	CATSAVIRQNYGYTF
TRBV12-3/TRBV12-4	.	.	TRBJ2-3	TGTGCCAGCAGTTTACACAACACAGATACGCAGTATTTT	CASSLHNTDTQYF
TRBV11-2	.	TRBD2	TRBJ2-3	TGTGCCAGCAGCTCCTCAGCGGGAACGCAGTATTTT	CASSSSAGTQYF
TRBV12-3/TRBV12-4	.	.	TRBJ1-3	TGTGCCAGCAGTTTAGGGACAGTTTTCTCTGGAAACACCATATATTTT	CASSLGTVFSGNTIYF